The rows below give T cell receptor beta chains drawn from one sample of a study of cytomegalovirus exposure and HLA in healthy donors. The protocol was immunoSEQ multiplex PCR, while the TCRdb copy is restricted to in-frame clones and leaves out a portion. The sample includes some 150,000 clones, 80% of them seen just once. The specimen was PBMCs. The receptors derive from a man aged 40-49 years in good health and CMV-seropositive. CDR3s include the opening cysteine and the closing phenylalanine or tryptophan. The D gene is left open where the match is weak. Rows may omit the clone size; those that give it use once, few, many or a size class.

D gene,CDR3 length,V gene,J gene,clone size,CDR3 DNA,CDR3 protein
NA,14,TRBV7-9,TRBJ2-4,NA,TGTGCCAGCAGCTCCGGACTAGCCAAAAACATTCAGTACTTC,CASSSGLAKNIQYF
NA,13,TRBV28,TRBJ2-7,NA,TGTGCCAGCAGGGGACTCGGGAACTACGAGCAGTACTTC,CASRGLGNYEQYF
TRBD2,16,TRBV4-3,TRBJ2-1,NA,TGCGCCAGCAGCCAAGAAAGACTAGCGGGTTACAATGAGCAGTTCTTC,CASSQERLAGYNEQFF
NA,15,TRBV5-1,TRBJ1-4,NA,TGCGCCAGCAGCTTGGCCGGGGTTAGTAATGAAAAACTGTTTTTT,CASSLAGVSNEKLFF
TRBD2,18,TRBV15,TRBJ2-5,NA,TGTGCCACCAGCAGAGCAGGCGGGAGAGGCCGGGGCCAAGAGACCCAGTACTTC,CATSRAGGRGRGQETQYF
TRBD1,15,TRBV9,TRBJ1-2,NA,TGTGCCAGCAGCGTAGATGACAGGGGCCTCTATGGCTACACCTTC,CASSVDDRGLYGYTF
NA,15,TRBV6-5,TRBJ2-6,NA,TGTGCCAGCAGTTACGAGGGAATTGGGGCCAACGTCCTGACTTTC,CASSYEGIGANVLTF
TRBD1,13,TRBV28,TRBJ1-1,NA,TGTGCCAGCAGGAAGACAGGGGAAACTGAAGCTTTCTTT,CASRKTGETEAFF
NA,15,TRBV4-2,TRBJ1-1,NA,TGTGCCAGCAGCCGTGACCAAGGAAGGGGCACTGAAGCTTTCTTT,CASSRDQGRGTEAFF
NA,14,TRBV27,TRBJ2-7,NA,TGTGCCAGCACGGCCGTCCCCCTCGGGAACGAGCAGTACTTC,CASTAVPLGNEQYF
TRBD1,15,TRBV7-9,TRBJ2-3,NA,TGTGCCAGCAGCCCCTGGACAGGGAGTCAAGATACGCAGTATTTT,CASSPWTGSQDTQYF
NA,16,TRBV7-2,TRBJ1-1,NA,TGTGCCAGCAGCTTAAGCGTCTTCAGTTTTTGGACTGAAGCTTTCTTT,CASSLSVFSFWTEAFF
TRBD2,16,TRBV4-1,TRBJ2-5,few,TGCGCCAGCAGCACCCGGACTAGCGGGGGCAAAGAGACCCAGTACTTC,CASSTRTSGGKETQYF
TRBD1,14,TRBV2,TRBJ1-1,NA,TGTGCCAGCAGCCTCAGGGGGATGAACACTGAAGCTTTCTTT,CASSLRGMNTEAFF
NA,15,TRBV28,TRBJ2-7,NA,TGTGCCAGCAGTGGCCGGAGGGGTTCTATTTACGAGCAGTACTTC,CASSGRRGSIYEQYF
TRBD1,15,TRBV7-9,TRBJ2-3,NA,TGTGCCAGCAGCTTACGACAGGGAGCTTCAGATACGCAGTATTTT,CASSLRQGASDTQYF
NA,14,TRBV28,TRBJ2-3,NA,TGTGCCAGCAGTTTGGACGGGAACACAGATACGCAGTATTTT,CASSLDGNTDTQYF
NA,18,TRBV18,TRBJ2-3,NA,TGTGCCAGCTCACCCCTCGTCAGGCAGGGGTCTTTCACAGATACGCAGTATTTT,CASSPLVRQGSFTDTQYF
NA,14,TRBV9,TRBJ1-4,NA,TGTGCCAGCAGCGTAGGGGCAGCAAATGAAAAACTGTTTTTT,CASSVGAANEKLFF
TRBD1,12,TRBV11-2,TRBJ2-7,NA,TGTGCCAGCAGTCGGACAGGTTACGAGCAGTACTTC,CASSRTGYEQYF
TRBD1,18,TRBV7-8,TRBJ1-1,NA,TGTGCCAGCAGCTCACTCCCGGGACAGGGGGAGAAGAACACTGAAGCTTTCTTT,CASSSLPGQGEKNTEAFF
NA,19,TRBV7-2,TRBJ2-1,NA,TGTGCCAGCAGCTTCGCCCTTGGGTTGAGGGAGTCCTCCTACAATGAGCAGTTCTTC,CASSFALGLRESSYNEQFF
NA,15,TRBV7-2,TRBJ2-1,NA,TGTGCCAGCAGCACCGGGATTTACACCGGGAATGAGCAGTTCTTC,CASSTGIYTGNEQFF
TRBD2,15,TRBV7-2,TRBJ2-2,NA,TGTGCCAGCAGCCTGAGCGGGGGGAACACCGGGGAGCTGTTTTTT,CASSLSGGNTGELFF
NA,11,TRBV20-1,TRBJ1-1,few,TGCAGGAAGGACACGAACACTGAAGCTTTCTTT,CRKDTNTEAFF
TRBD1,15,TRBV7-9,TRBJ1-2,few,TGTGCCAGCAGCTCCTGGGACAGGGGCATGTATGGCTACACCTTC,CASSSWDRGMYGYTF
NA,16,TRBV5-8,TRBJ1-3,many,TGTGCCAGCAGCCCTATCCGGGGGGCTCTTGGAAACACCATATATTTT,CASSPIRGALGNTIYF
TRBD2,18,TRBV7-2,TRBJ2-1,NA,TGTGCCAGCAGCTCTCACCCGCTGACTAGCGGGGGGGACAATGAGCAGTTCTTC,CASSSHPLTSGGDNEQFF